This record looks at one T cell receptor beta chain sequence and its context. Its target is unknown. This sample is part of a study of shared clonotypes between healthy human individuals. Notes on the study in general: Among non-shared clonotypes, generation probabilities were lower than among those shared by all four donors. Naive subsets generally exceeded memory subsets in estimated richness.

This table comes from immunoSEQ multiplex PCR, and its TCRdb copy is limited to in-frame clones, with some not included. This sample carries about 1.1 million clones, 75% to 80% of them seen once, and the ten largest clones take 0.6% to 0.7%. Donors comprised only Caucasian adults living in Nashville, Tennessee. Germline assignment: CDR1 MNHNS and CDR2 SASEGT. Trimming cost V 8 bases and J 0 bases, with 8 bases left between them. This CDR3 spans 13 amino acids. The chain is built from TRBV6-1 and TRBJ1-3, with no clear D. The sequencing sample was made of memory CD4+ T cells from PBMCs. Subset of the sample: CD45RA-negative fraction. The sequence was obtained from a young man in good health. Some clones in this sample may be carry-over from other donors' samples. The CDR3 spells CASGRFSGNTIYF. The CDR3 DNA follows: TGTGCCAGCGGTAGGTTCTCTGGAAACACCATATATTTT.